These 2 T cell receptor beta chains came from one sample sequenced in a study of somatic mutations in cytotoxic T cells in rheumatoid arthritis. Generated by immunoSEQ multiplex PCR, the TCRdb table keeps only in-frame clones and is missing some. The sample shows 15,000 to 20,000 clones, around 80% of them seen only once. Sequencing was carried out using CD8+ T cells sorted from blood. The receptor set was obtained from an adult with rheumatoid arthritis.

In this sample, this clone turned up a few times. This chain joins TRBV4-2 and TRBJ2-7; 8 positions agree with TRBD1. The V gene's germline CDR1 is LGHNA and CDR2 YNFKEQ. V lost 0 bases to trimming and J lost 3 bases; unmatched junction nucleotides: 4. The CDR3 covers 15 residues. CDR3 nucleotides: TGTGCCAGCAGCCAAGAATTTACAGGGGGCTACGAGCAGTACTTC. Translating it yields CASSQEFTGGYEQYF.

The chain joins TRBV28 to TRBJ2-7, with 7 bases fitting TRBD1. V trimming: 3 bases; J trimming: 5 bases; junction bases outside the gene matches: 4. The CDR3 has 13 residues. The germline CDR1 and CDR2 sequences are MDHEN and SYDVKM. This chain's CDR3 is CASSFRQGNEQYF. CDR3 nucleotide sequence: TGTGCCAGCAGTTTCCGACAGGGAAACGAGCAGTACTTC. Filled out from reference TRBV28 and TRBJ2-7, the complete variable domain reads DVKVTQSSRYLVKRTGEKVFLECVQDMDHENMFWYRQDPGLGLRLIYFSYDVKMKEKGDIPEGYSVSREKKERFSLILESASTNQTSMYLCASSFRQGNEQYFGPGTRLTVT.